Sequencing of this TCR beta chain was carried out in a study of blood T cells in healthy people across ages. Study in general: For every two T cells, template switching captured about one barcoded beta molecule.

Study conclusions and caveats: Researchers said unsorted PBMCs prevented a conclusive naive versus antigen-experienced comparison. Strong correlation existed between TCR beta diversity and naive T cell percentage.

On this clonotype itself: Its antigen remains unknown.

The use of a sample-barcoded 5' primer and a J-beta primer mix characterized a second PCR of roughly 7 to 11 cycles. TCRdb ran MiXCR on the 5' RACE reads and lists one entry per CDR3 protein. Of roughly 1.4 million distinct CDR3 sequences listed, roughly 60% were seen once; the top ten hold 6.5% to 8.5%. The CDR3 is 16 amino acids. Germline trimming cut 1 base from V and 0 bases from J; bases unmatched to any gene: 3. Per germline, CDR1 SGHAT and CDR2 FQNNGV. Aged roughly 6 to 90, donors were systemically healthy Caucasians from Russia. Sequencing was performed on blood. The rearrangement joins TRBV11-2 to TRBJ2-7; 10 bases fit TRBD2. The receptor's source is a man between 18 and 29 years old in good health. CDR3 nucleotides: TGTGCCAGCAGCTTAGGAAGCGGGGGGGCCTCCTACGAGCAGTACTTC. Translation gives CASSLGSGGASYEQYF.